The rows below give T cell receptor beta chains drawn from one sample of a study of tumor-infiltrating lymphocytes in primary liver carcinoma. TCRdb used MiXCR to reprocess the multiplex PCR reads, holding one entry per CDR3 protein. The data hold around 210,000 distinct CDR3 sequences, with about 65% observed a single time. Material: peripheral blood. The receptors derive from a woman aged 55 to 70 with primary liver carcinoma and hepatitis B virus infection. The CDR3 runs from the conserved cysteine through the conserved F or W. The D gene is left open where the match is weak. Only part of the rows carry a size: once, few, many, or a class if the clone is expanded.

V gene	D gene	CDR3 length	J gene	clone size	CDR3 protein	CDR3 DNA
TRBV7-3	TRBD1	16	TRBJ2-1	NA	CASSRSGTGGNYEQFF	TGTGCCAGCAGCCGTTCCGGGACAGGGGGAAACTATGAGCAGTTCTTC
TRBV11-2	TRBD2	16	TRBJ2-3	NA	CASSPLGGRRTDTQCF	TGTGCCAGCAGCCCGCTTGGCGGGAGGAGGACTGATACGCAGTGTTTT
TRBV11-3	NA	16	TRBJ1-2	NA	CANSLEGRRGVYDCTF	NA
TRBV30	TRBD1	16	TRBJ2-7	NA	CAWSVHSTGGMLEQYF	TGTGCCTGGAGTGTTCACTCGACAGGGGGTATGTTGGAGCAGTACTTC
TRBV9	NA	14	TRBJ1-1	NA	CASSVVVGSGEAFF	TGTGCCAGCAGCGTAGTGGTGGGTTCCGGTGAAGCTTTCTTT
TRBV11-2	NA	15	TRBJ2-3	many	CASSPAWAGPDTQYF	TGTGCCAGCAGCCCGGCGTGGGCGGGCCCAGATACGCAGTATTTT
TRBV10-1	NA	14	TRBJ2-2	NA	CASSDGTDTGELFF	TGCGCCAGCTCCGACGGCACAGACACCGGGGAGCTGTTTTTT
TRBV14	NA	12	TRBJ1-4	few	CASSSTGEKLFF	TGTGCCAGCAGTTCGACAGGCGAAAAACTGTTTTTT
TRBV28	NA	17	TRBJ1-3	NA	CASSFYGGGSSGNTIYF	TGTGCCAGCAGTTTCTATGGGGGAGGATCATCTGGAAACACCATATATTTT
TRBV13	NA	16	TRBJ1-4	NA	CVSKQSTGRTNEKLFF	TGTGTCAGCAAACAATCGACGGGCAGGACTAATGAAAAACTGTTTTTT
TRBV6-1	TRBD1	13	TRBJ1-2	few	CASSTGQSYGYTF	TGTGCCAGCAGTACGGGACAGTCATATGGCTACACCTTC
TRBV11-2	NA	16	TRBJ2-5	once	CPSSLGMGYPGETQYF	TGTCCCAGCAGCCTGGGAATGGGTTATCCAGGAGAGACCCAGTACTTC
TRBV6-1	NA	16	TRBJ2-6	NA	CASRCLVGSGANVLTF	TGTGCCAGCAGGTGCCTAGTGGGATCTGGGGCCAACGTCCTGACTTTC
TRBV11-2	TRBD2	17	TRBJ2-1	NA	CVSSPFPSPTAGDEQFF	TGTGTCAGCAGCCCCTTCCCCTCACCGACCGCGGGGGATGAGCAGTTCTTC
TRBV10-1	TRBD1	15	TRBJ1-5	NA	CSSSEPGGLGQPQHF	TGCTCCAGCAGTGAGCCAGGGGGCTTGGGTCAGCCCCAGCATTTT
TRBV28	NA	16	TRBJ2-6	NA	CATHESGPSGANVLAF	TGTGCCACACACGAATCAGGGCCCTCTGGGGCCAACGTCCTGGCTTTC